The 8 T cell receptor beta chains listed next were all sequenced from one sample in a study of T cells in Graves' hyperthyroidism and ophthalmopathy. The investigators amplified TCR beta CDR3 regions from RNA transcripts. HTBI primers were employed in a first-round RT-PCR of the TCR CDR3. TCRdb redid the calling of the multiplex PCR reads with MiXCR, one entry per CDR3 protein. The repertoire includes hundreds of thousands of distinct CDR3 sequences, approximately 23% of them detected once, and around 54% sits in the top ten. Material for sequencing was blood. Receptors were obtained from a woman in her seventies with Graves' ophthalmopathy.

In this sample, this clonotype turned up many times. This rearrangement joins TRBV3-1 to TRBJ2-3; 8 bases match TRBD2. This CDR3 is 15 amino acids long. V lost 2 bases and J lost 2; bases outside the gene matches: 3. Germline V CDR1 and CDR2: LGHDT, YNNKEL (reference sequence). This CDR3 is CASSQTSGITDTQYF. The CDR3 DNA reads TGTGCCAGCAGCCAAACTAGCGGAATCACAGATACGCAGTATTTT.

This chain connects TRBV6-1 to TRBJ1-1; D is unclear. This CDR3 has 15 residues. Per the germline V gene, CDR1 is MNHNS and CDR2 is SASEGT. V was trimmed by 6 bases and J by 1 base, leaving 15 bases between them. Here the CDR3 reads CASSQPGSSNTEAFF. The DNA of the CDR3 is TGTGCCAGCAGCCAACCGGGGAGCTCGAACACTGAAGCTTTCTTT.

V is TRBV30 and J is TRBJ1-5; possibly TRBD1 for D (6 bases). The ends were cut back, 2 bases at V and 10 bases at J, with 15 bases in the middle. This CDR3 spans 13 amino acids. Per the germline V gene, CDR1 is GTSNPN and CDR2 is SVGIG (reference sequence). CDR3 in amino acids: CAWSRGGTYPQHF. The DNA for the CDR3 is TGTGCCTGGAGTCGAGGGGGAACCTATCCCCAGCATTTT.

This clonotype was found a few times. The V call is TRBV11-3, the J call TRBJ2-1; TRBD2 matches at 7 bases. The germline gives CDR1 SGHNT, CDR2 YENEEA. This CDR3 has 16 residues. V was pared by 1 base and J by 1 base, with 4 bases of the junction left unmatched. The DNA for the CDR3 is TGTGCCAGCAGCTTAGGAGCGGGACCATCCTACAATGAGCAGTTCTTC. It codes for CASSLGAGPSYNEQFF.

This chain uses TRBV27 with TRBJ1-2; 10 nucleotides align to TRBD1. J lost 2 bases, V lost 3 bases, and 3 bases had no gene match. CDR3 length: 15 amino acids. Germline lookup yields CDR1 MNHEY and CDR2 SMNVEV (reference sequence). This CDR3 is CASSFLGQGNYGYTF. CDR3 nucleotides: TGTGCCAGCAGTTTTTTGGGACAGGGGAACTATGGCTACACCTTC.

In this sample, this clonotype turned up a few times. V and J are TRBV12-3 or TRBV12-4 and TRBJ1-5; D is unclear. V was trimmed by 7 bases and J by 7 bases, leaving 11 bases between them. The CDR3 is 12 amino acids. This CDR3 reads CASTRAGQPQHF. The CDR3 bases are TGTGCCAGCACCCGGGCGGGCCAGCCCCAGCATTTT.

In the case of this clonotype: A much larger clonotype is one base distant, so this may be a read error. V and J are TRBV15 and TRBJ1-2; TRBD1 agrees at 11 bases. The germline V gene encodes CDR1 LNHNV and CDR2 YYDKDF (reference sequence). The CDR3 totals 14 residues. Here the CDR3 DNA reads TGTGCCACCAGCAGAGAGGACAGGGGGCTTGGCCACACCTTC. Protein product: CATSREDRGLGHTF.

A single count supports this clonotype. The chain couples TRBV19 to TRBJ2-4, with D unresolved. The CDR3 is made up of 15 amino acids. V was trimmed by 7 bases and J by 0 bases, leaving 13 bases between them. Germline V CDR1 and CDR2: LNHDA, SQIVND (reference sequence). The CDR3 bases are TGTGCCAGTACACAGAGATCCGTAGCCAAAAACATTCAGTACTTC. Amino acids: CASTQRSVAKNIQYF.